The 22 T cell receptor beta chains reported below all come from one sample, sequenced in a study of blood T cell repertoires in COVID-19. Method: immunoSEQ multiplex PCR; TCRdb's copy keeps in-frame clones and lacks some. Of tens of thousands of clones detected, roughly 88% appear once; the ten largest clones hold roughly 30%. Sequencing input: peripheral blood. The receptor set was obtained from a man between 45 and 60 years old with acute or convalescent COVID-19.

J is TRBJ1-2 and V is TRBV7-6, with D perhaps matching TRBD1 (6 bases). This CDR3 has 15 amino acids. V dropped 5 bases and J dropped 2 bases, with 15 bases sitting between them. Germline CDR1 and CDR2: SGHVS and FNYEAQ. The DNA of the CDR3 is TGTGCCAGCAGCGATCGGCCAGGGGCCAACTATGGCTACACCTTC. This encodes CASSDRPGANYGYTF.

V gene TRBV27 combines with J gene TRBJ1-3; the match to TRBD1 covers 7 bases. Germline V gene lookup returns CDR1 MNHEY and CDR2 SMNVEV (reference sequence). V shed 8 bases, J shed 2 bases, and the junction held 3 bases outside the gene matches. The CDR3 length is 13 residues. CDR3 nucleotides: TGTGCCAGCGCAGACAGGGCTGGAAACACCATATATTTT. It codes for CASADRAGNTIYF.

CDR3 residues: CASSVLGQSYEQYF. CDR3 sequence (DNA): TGTGCCAGCAGCGTCTTAGGACAGTCCTACGAGCAGTACTTC. The J gene is TRBJ2-7, the V gene TRBV9; tentative D call: TRBD1 (6 bases). The CDR3 runs 14 residues. Germline CDR1 and CDR2: SGDLS and YYNGEE. V lost 2 bases to trimming and J lost 1 base, with 10 bases between them.

In this sample, this clone turned up once. The chain joins TRBV9 to TRBJ2-5; TRBD1 agrees at 8 bases. In germline, CDR1 is SGDLS, CDR2 YYNGEE. Unmatched junction bases numbered 2, after V lost 0 bases and J lost 4 bases. The CDR3 totals 14 residues. The CDR3 DNA sequence: TGTGCCAGCAGCGTAGGACAGGGGAGAGAGACCCAGTACTTC. It translates to CASSVGQGRETQYF.

The V gene is TRBV25-1, the J gene TRBJ1-2; D is unclear. The ends were cut back, 2 bases at V and 4 bases at J, with 11 bases in the middle. CDR1 MGHDK and CDR2 SYGVNS come from the germline V gene. The CDR3 spans 14 residues. The CDR3 spells CASSERYGVYGYTF. The CDR3 region has the DNA TGTGCCAGCAGTGAACGCTACGGAGTCTATGGCTACACCTTC.

The V gene is TRBV11-1, the J gene TRBJ2-5; D is perhaps TRBD1 (6 bases). V was cut by 5 bases and J by 5 bases, with 12 bases left in between. Germline lookup yields CDR1 SGHAT and CDR2 FQDESV (reference sequence). The CDR3 loop spans 13 amino acids. This CDR3 is CASSLAGAETQYF. CDR3 nucleotide sequence: TGTGCCAGCAGCCTGGCAGGGGCTGAGACCCAGTACTTC.

Only a few counts were recorded for this clone. DNA of the CDR3: TGTGCCAGTAGTCAAGTAGCGGGGGGGTCCTACGAGCAGTACTTC. Translation gives CASSQVAGGSYEQYF. The chain has TRBV19 and TRBJ2-7, with 11 bases fitting TRBD2. CDR1 is LNHDA and CDR2 is SQIVND in the germline V gene (reference sequence). Trimming at V came to 5 bases and at J to 1 base, leaving 4 bases not matched to a gene. The CDR3 contains 15 residues. Looking up the rest from reference TRBV19 and TRBJ2-7 gives the full variable domain: DGGITQSPKYLFRKEGQNVTLSCEQNLNHDAMYWYRQDPGQGLRLIYYSQIVNDFQKGDIAEGYSVSREKKESFPLTVTSAQKNPTAFYLCASSQVAGGSYEQYFGPGTRLTVT.

This chain joins TRBV3-1 (or the pseudogene TRBV3-2) and TRBJ2-7; TRBD2 matches at 7 bases. V was pared by 0 bases and J by 4 bases, with 3 bases of the junction left unmatched. This CDR3 region has 14 residues. CDR1 LGHDT and CDR2 YNNKEL come from the germline V gene (reference sequence). CDR3 nucleotides: TGTGCCAGCAGCCAAGAGGGAGGGGCTTACGAGCAGTACTTC. Translation: CASSQEGGAYEQYF.

The chain carries TRBV6-5 and TRBJ2-7, with 7 bases matching TRBD1. This CDR3 spans 13 amino acids. Germline loops: CDR1 MNHEY, CDR2 SVGAGI. The J segment lost 4 bases and the V segment lost 7 bases, leaving 7 bases of the junction unmatched. CDR3 region: CASTLGTVYEQYF. The CDR3 nucleotides are TGTGCCAGCACCCTAGGGACAGTTTACGAGCAGTACTTC.

The V gene is TRBV6-5, the J gene TRBJ2-4; no clear D. Deletions cut 4 bases from V and 7 bases from J, with 17 bases between. Germline-derived CDR1 and CDR2 are MNHEY and SVGAGI. The CDR3 totals 15 residues. CDR3 coding DNA: TGTGCCAGCAGTTCCATACAGTCCTTGGTGAACATTCAGTACTTC. It yields the protein CASSSIQSLVNIQYF.

The chain carries TRBV13 and TRBJ1-2; 8 nucleotides line up with TRBD1. With V trimmed by 4 bases and J by 8 bases, 6 bases remained unmatched. CDR1 is PRHDT, CDR2 FYEKMQ, per germline (reference sequence). The CDR3 runs to 13 residues. CDR3 sequence reads: CASSSNRGNGYTF. CDR3 DNA sequence: TGTGCCAGCAGCTCCAACAGGGGGAACGGCTACACCTTC.

The chain joins TRBV3-1 (or the pseudogene TRBV3-2) to TRBJ2-5; the D gene is possibly TRBD1 (5 bases). The CDR3 is 13 amino acids. Trimming pared 6 bases from V and 2 bases from J, leaving 10 bases between. Germline V gene lookup returns CDR1 LGHDT and CDR2 YNNKEL (reference sequence). CDR3 residues: CASSQQVQETQYF. In nucleotides, the CDR3 is TGTGCCAGCAGTCAACAGGTACAAGAGACCCAGTACTTC.

The chain joins TRBV6-5 to TRBJ1-3; TRBD1 is a possible D gene (6 bases). V gave up 7 bases and J gave up 2 bases, with 12 bases separating them. The germline gives CDR1 MNHEY, CDR2 SVGAGI. This CDR3 has 14 residues. The CDR3 DNA follows: TGTGCCAGCATTATCGGGACAACTGGAAACACCATATATTTT. Its translation is CASIIGTTGNTIYF.

The chain couples TRBV6-5 to TRBJ1-2; the D gene is possibly TRBD1 (6 bases). The CDR3 covers 15 residues. V lost 6 bases to trimming and J lost 5 bases, with 19 bases between them. From germline, CDR1 is MNHEY and CDR2 SVGAGI. The CDR3 here is CASSQRTVGPYGYTF. CDR3 DNA: TGTGCCAGCAGCCAGCGGACAGTGGGGCCGTATGGCTACACCTTC.

The rearrangement joins TRBV2 to TRBJ2-7, with a weak D call TRBD2 (6 bases). Trimming pared 10 bases from V and 1 base from J, leaving 17 bases between. The CDR3 is 14 residues long. Germline values: CDR1 SNHLY, CDR2 FYNNEI. CDR3 protein: CANRGRGTSYEQYF. CDR3 nucleotide sequence: TGTGCCAACCGGGGAAGAGGGACTTCCTACGAGCAGTACTTC.

The V and J genes are TRBV19 and TRBJ1-1; D may be TRBD1 (6 bases). V dropped 3 bases and J dropped 5 bases, with 10 bases sitting between them. Germline values: CDR1 LNHDA, CDR2 SQIVND (reference sequence). The CDR3 is 13 residues long. The DNA of the CDR3 is TGTGCCAGTAGTATGGCAGGGGATACTGAAGCTTTCTTT. It yields the protein CASSMAGDTEAFF.

The chain has TRBV18 and TRBJ2-1, with 15 bases that match TRBD2. Germline CDR1 is KGHSH and CDR2 is LQKENI. The V and J ends lost 6 bases and 3 bases, in that order; junction bases with no gene match: 3. CDR3 size: 16 residues. CDR3 coding DNA: TGTGCCAGCTCGCGGACTAGCGGGGGGGTCTACAATGAGCAGTTCTTC. Its protein product is CASSRTSGGVYNEQFF.

This clone was picked up one time. J is TRBJ2-5 and V is TRBV14, with TRBD2 matching 10 bases. The CDR3 extends over 15 amino acids. J was trimmed by 4 bases and V by 4 bases; bases with no gene match: 6. The V gene's germline CDR1 is SGHDN and CDR2 FVKESK. CDR3 nucleotides: TGTGCCAGCAGCCCGGGACTAGCGCGGGGAGAGACCCAGTACTTC. Its translation: CASSPGLARGETQYF. Looking up the rest from reference TRBV14 and TRBJ2-5 gives the full variable domain: EAGVTQFPSHSVIEKGQTVTLRCDPISGHDNLYWYRRVMGKEIKFLLHFVKESKQDESGMPNNRFLAERTGGTYSTLKVQPAELEDSGVYFCASSPGLARGETQYFGPGTRLLVL.

The genes are TRBV21-1 and TRBJ1-1; the D segment call TRBD1 is taken from the table without a DNA check. TRBV21-1 is given as a pseudogene. This CDR3 is 17 amino acids long. In DNA form, the CDR3 reads TGTGCCAGCAGCAAAGATGAGGGGGCCCTCCTGAACACTGAAGCTTTCTTT. Translated, it gives CASSKDEGALLNTEAFF.

The chain couples TRBV28 to TRBJ2-7; perhaps TRBD2 as D (6 bases). This CDR3 has 13 amino acids. Trimming shortened V by 3 bases and J by 3 bases, and 9 bases separated the two germline ends. Germline CDR1 reads MDHEN; CDR2 reads SYDVKM. The CDR3 DNA reads TGTGCCAGCAGTTTTCCGGGGGACTACGAGCAGTACTTC. Translated: CASSFPGDYEQYF.

V is TRBV11-2 and J is TRBJ2-1, with a weak D call TRBD1 (6 bases). Trimming took off 5 bases at V and 4 bases at J, with 9 bases between the two ends. Germline V gene sequence: CDR1 SGHAT, CDR2 FQNNGV. The length of the CDR3 is 13 residues. The CDR3 loop reads CASSAGQYNEQFF. CDR3 bases: TGTGCCAGCAGCGCTGGACAGTACAATGAGCAGTTCTTC.

The chain links TRBV5-1 to TRBJ2-7, with D possibly TRBD1 on 6 matching bases. V shed 0 bases and J shed 1 base, with 11 bases lying between them. The CDR3 extends over 15 amino acids. Germline CDR1 SGHRS, CDR2 YFSETQ. The CDR3 sequence is CASSLGTVSSYEQYF. Here the CDR3 DNA reads TGCGCCAGCAGCTTGGGGACAGTCAGTTCCTACGAGCAGTACTTC.